Here is one T cell receptor (beta chain) with its context. This sample was included in a study of control samples from healthy donors and cancer patients. The assay was immunoSEQ multiplex PCR, and TCRdb's table has in-frame clones only and misses some. The sample yields 150,000 to 200,000 clones, of which the top ten take up roughly 2%. CDR1 LGHNA and CDR2 YNFKEQ come from the germline V gene. The V end lost 0 bases, the J end lost 5 bases, and 7 bases lay between the germline ends. The CDR3 contains 13 residues. This clonotype was sampled from a woman aged 30 to 39 in good health. Sample: blood. The rearrangement links TRBV4-2 to TRBJ1-2; no firm D call. The CDR3 DNA follows: TGTGCCAGCAGCCAAGAAAAGGGTTATGGCTACACCTTC. Translating it yields CASSQEKGYGYTF.